These 29 T cell receptor beta chains originate from one sample sequenced in a study of regulatory T cells in long-lasting Graves disease (dated by TCRdb to about 2021). The time point label, read with the paper, signifies: newly diagnosed GD, antithyroid drugs for less than 3 months. For both TCR sequencing and RNA sequencing, RNA was extracted from PBMCs using TRIzol. The library was obtained by multiplex PCR. Sequencer: Illumina HiSeq 4000. iRepertoire HTBI primers and Arm-PCR amplification of CDR3 regions were used to construct TCR beta libraries. TCRdb reprocessed the public reads (quality trimming at Q25 with fastp, clone calling with MiXCR) and kept in-frame beta chains. Each CDR3 protein appears once, grouped with its most common genes and DNA. For this sample there are a few hundred thousand distinct CDR3 sequences; around 11% appear just once. The biggest ten clones account for 15% to 20% of the sample.

Separately, the same data were catalogued under a study of T cells in Graves' hyperthyroidism and ophthalmopathy.

Sample: peripheral blood mononuclear cells (PBMCs), taken at new diagnosis, from a patient treated with antithyroid drugs. The source is a woman aged 18-35 years with Graves disease. Donor details come from another sample of the same person, matched by shared clones.

This clonotype was counted at least ten times. Relative to the germline gene, one junction end is altered; a read error may explain this. The chain's CDR3 is CASSEDGPSF. CDR3 DNA sequence: TGTGCCAGCAGTGAAGACGGGCCGTCGTTT. The chain has TRBV6-1 and TRBJ1-1; D not resolved. Looked up from germline, CDR1 is MNHNS and CDR2 is SASEGT. This CDR3 spans 10 amino acids.

This clonotype appeared a few times. This may be a read error, as it is one base from a much larger clone. The chain employs TRBV7-8 and TRBJ1-4; D may be TRBD1 (6 bases). Trimming cost V 2 bases and J 14 bases, with 24 bases left between them. Per germline, CDR1 SGHVS and CDR2 FQNEAQ. This CDR3 is 16 amino acids long. CDR3 sequence: CASSLQTRQALGNLFF. The CDR3, as DNA: TGTGCCAGCAGCTTACAAACCCGACAGGCTCTAGGAAACCTGTTTTTT.

The DNA for the CDR3 is TGCAGTGCTACGACAGGGGGCGAATCGGAAGCTTTCTTT. This sequence encodes CSATTGGESEAFF. This chain links TRBV20-1 with TRBJ1-1, with 10 positions matching TRBD1. The length of the CDR3 is 13 residues. J lost 8 bases, V lost 4 bases, and 7 bases had no gene match. Germline CDR1 and CDR2: DFQATT and SNEGSKA (reference sequence).

This clonotype came up many times. The chain has TRBV13 and TRBJ1-5, with no clear D. Germline values: CDR1 PRHDT, CDR2 FYEKMQ (reference sequence). V lost 1 base and J lost 6, with 4 bases in between. This CDR3 is 12 amino acids long. The CDR3 sequence: CASSLARQPQHF. The CDR3 DNA is TGTGCCAGCAGCTTAGCTCGTCAGCCCCAGCATTTT.

Ten or more counts support this clonotype. The J gene is TRBJ1-1, the V gene TRBV5-1; D call uncertain. This CDR3 has 14 amino acids. Trimming pared 3 bases from V and 3 bases from J, leaving 12 bases between. The germline CDR1 and CDR2 sequences are SGHRS and YFSETQ. DNA of the CDR3: TGCGCCAGCAGCTCCCAACGGTTGGACACTGAAGCTTTCTTT. This translates into CASSSQRLDTEAFF.

This clonotype was seen repeatedly, ten times or more. This chain links TRBV11-2 with TRBJ2-5; TRBD2 is a possible D gene (6 bases). The CDR3 contains 16 residues. Trimming took 0 bases from V and 5 from J, leaving 16 bases between them. Germline CDR1 SGHAT, CDR2 FQNNGV. The CDR3 bases are TGTGCCAGCAGCTTAGATAGCGGAACAGGCTTCGAGACCCAGTACTTC. Its protein product is CASSLDSGTGFETQYF.

This clonotype was observed at least ten times. The chain uses TRBV20-1 and TRBJ2-7, with 9 bases lining up with TRBD2. The CDR3 has 17 amino acids. The V segment lost 2 bases and the J segment 2 bases; nucleotides outside the gene matches: 13. CDR1 is DFQATT, CDR2 SNEGSKA, per germline (reference sequence). The CDR3 region is CSARNRDLAGLTYEQYF. The CDR3 DNA reads as TGCAGTGCTAGAAATCGGGACCTAGCGGGGCTTACCTACGAGCAGTACTTC.

The chain couples TRBV19 to TRBJ2-1; D unresolved. V gave up 3 bases and J gave up 3 bases, with 12 bases separating them. Germline V CDR1 and CDR2: LNHDA, SQIVND (reference sequence). CDR3 length: 15 amino acids. This CDR3 is CASSMFLLGYNEQFF. The DNA for the CDR3 is TGTGCCAGTAGTATGTTCCTTTTGGGCTACAATGAGCAGTTCTTC.

The J gene is TRBJ1-1, the V gene TRBV4-1, with D maybe TRBD1 (5 bases). The CDR3 is made up of 14 amino acids. CDR1 and CDR2 from the germline V gene are MGHRA and YSYEKL. The V and J ends lost 3 bases and 5 bases respectively, with 13 bases between them. The CDR3: CASSQGLWGTEAFF. The DNA for the CDR3 is TGCGCCAGCAGCCAGGGGTTGTGGGGGACTGAAGCTTTCTTT.

This clonotype showed up just a few times. This chain joins TRBV7-9 and TRBJ1-4, with unresolved D. The V gene lost 6 bases and the J gene lost 0 bases, with 8 bases spanning the gap. The CDR3 consists of 14 residues. Germline-derived CDR1 and CDR2 are SEHNR and FQNEAQ (reference sequence). CDR3: CASRDLATNEKLFF. Written as DNA, the CDR3 is TGTGCCAGCAGGGATCTTGCAACTAATGAAAAACTGTTTTTT.

Many counts were recorded for this clonotype. This rearrangement joins TRBV27 to TRBJ2-5, with TRBD2 matching 13 bases. The CDR3 length is 15 residues. V gave up 4 bases and J gave up 5 bases; unmatched junction bases: 4. Germline lookup yields CDR1 MNHEY and CDR2 SMNVEV (reference sequence). This chain's CDR3 is CASSWTSGSWETQYF. The CDR3 region has the DNA TGTGCCAGCAGTTGGACTAGCGGGAGTTGGGAGACCCAGTACTTC.

This clonotype showed up many times. The genes are TRBV6-9 and TRBJ2-5; 9 positions agree with TRBD2. J was trimmed by 3 bases and V by 3 bases; bases with no gene match: 8. The CDR3 is made up of 16 amino acids. Germline V gene sequence: CDR1 MNHGY, CDR2 SVAAGI. In DNA, the CDR3 is TGTGCCAGCAGTTACGCCGCTAGCGGGATGGAAGAGACCCAGTACTTC. Amino acid sequence: CASSYAASGMEETQYF.

This clonotype was counted ten times or more. The chain combines TRBV10-3 with TRBJ1-1; D is perhaps TRBD1 (5 bases). This CDR3 contains 15 residues. Trimming took 3 bases from V and 5 from J, leaving 16 bases between them. From germline, CDR1 is ENHRY and CDR2 SYGVKD. CDR3 sequence reads: CAISDNGGVATEAFF. The CDR3 region has the DNA TGTGCCATCAGTGACAACGGGGGGGTCGCGACTGAAGCTTTCTTT.

This clonotype was detected many times. This sequence joins TRBV6-2 or TRBV6-3 and TRBJ1-1; D is unresolved. The CDR3 covers 15 residues. Germline lookup yields CDR1 MNHEY and CDR2 SVGEGT. Trimming took 2 bases from V and 2 from J, leaving 12 bases between them. CDR3 sequence (DNA): TGTGCCAGCAGTTACGGATCAGCGGTCAACACTGAAGCTTTCTTT. Translating it yields CASSYGSAVNTEAFF.

This clonotype has ten or more counts. The rearrangement links TRBV13 to TRBJ2-1; the D is unclear. From germline, CDR1 is PRHDT and CDR2 FYEKMQ (reference sequence). Trimming took off 4 bases at V and 3 bases at J, with 13 bases between the two ends. The CDR3 totals 15 residues. CDR3: CASSSSSGLYNEQFF. The DNA for the CDR3 is TGTGCCAGCAGCTCTTCTTCCGGGCTCTACAATGAGCAGTTCTTC.

In its sample, this clonotype was seen many times. The gene calls are TRBV27 and TRBJ2-7; D possibly corresponds to TRBD2 (6 bases). Germline loops: CDR1 MNHEY, CDR2 SMNVEV (reference sequence). V was trimmed by 5 bases and J by 4 bases, leaving 21 bases between them. The CDR3 is made up of 16 amino acids. As DNA, the CDR3 is TGTGCCAGCAGTCCGATTGGGGACGGGAGTGGGTACGAGCAGTACTTC. Protein product: CASSPIGDGSGYEQYF.

This clonotype appeared many times. The rearrangement uses TRBV9 and TRBJ2-2, with a possible D match to TRBD2 (5 bases). The CDR3 totals 16 residues. CDR1 SGDLS and CDR2 YYNGEE come from the germline V gene. V was clipped by 0 bases and J by 6 bases, with 15 bases between them. The CDR3 loop is CASSVARGNVPGELFF. The CDR3 nucleotides read TGTGCCAGCAGCGTAGCTCGAGGGAATGTCCCCGGGGAGCTGTTTTTT.

At least ten counts were recorded for this clonotype. This chain joins TRBV2 and TRBJ2-1; D not certain. Germline V gene lookup returns CDR1 SNHLY and CDR2 FYNNEI. The CDR3 spans 10 residues. The V and J ends lost 4 bases and 8 bases respectively, with 3 bases between them. CDR3 coding DNA: TGTGCCAGCAGTGTGGATGAGCAGTTCTTC. This encodes CASSVDEQFF. The whole variable domain, filled in from reference TRBV2 and TRBJ2-1, reads EPEVTQTPSHQVTQMGQEVILRCVPISNHLYFYWYRQILGQKVEFLVSFYNNEISEKSEIFDDQFSVERPDGSNFTLKIRSTKLEDSAMYFCASSVDEQFFGPGTRLTVL.

The table lists this clonotype with a few counts. This rearrangement joins TRBV5-6 to TRBJ2-7; perhaps TRBD1 as D (6 bases). This CDR3 spans 13 amino acids. V was shortened by 4 bases and J by 9 bases, with 17 bases between the two germline ends. The germline V gene has CDR1 SGHDT and CDR2 YYEEEE. DNA of the CDR3: TGTGCCAGCAGCGGGGGCGTTACTGGGAGGCAGTACGTC. Protein product: CASSGGVTGRQYV.

Only a few counts were recorded for this clonotype. The V and J genes are TRBV7-6 and TRBJ2-4; 11 nucleotides agree with TRBD1. This CDR3 is built from 16 residues. V lost 4 bases to trimming and J lost 8 bases; unmatched junction nucleotides: 10. CDR1 and CDR2 from the germline V gene are SGHVS and FNYEAQ. CDR3 coding DNA: TGTGCCAGCAGCTCGGGACAGGGGGACCGAAGGGACATTCAGTACTTC. Its protein is CASSSGQGDRRDIQYF.

The table lists this clonotype with many counts. The chain uses TRBV7-3 and TRBJ2-7; 8 bases fit TRBD2. V was pared by 5 bases and J by 2 bases, with 8 bases of the junction left unmatched. Germline V gives CDR1 SGHTA, CDR2 FQGTGA. The CDR3 length is 15 residues. The CDR3 DNA reads as TGTGCCAGCAGCCCTTCACTAGCGGAGCCCTACGAGCAGTACTTC. This sequence encodes CASSPSLAEPYEQYF.

V gene TRBV6-2 or TRBV6-3 combines with J gene TRBJ2-2; 12 bases map to TRBD2. V shed 0 bases and J 6 bases; nucleotides not matched to a gene: 8. Germline V gives CDR1 MNHEY, CDR2 SVGEGT. The CDR3 runs 18 residues. DNA for the CDR3: TGTGCCAGCAGTTACTCTCGACTAGCGGGAGTCTTATCCGGGGAGCTGTTTTTT. Its protein is CASSYSRLAGVLSGELFF.

This clonotype was detected only a few times. The CDR3 sequence: CASHRGIRATNEKLFF. Here the CDR3 DNA reads TGTGCCAGCCACCGCGGGATTAGGGCAACTAATGAAAAACTGTTTTTT. V gene TRBV11-2 combines with J gene TRBJ1-4, with D uncertain. V lost 8 bases to trimming and J lost 0 bases, with 16 bases between them. CDR3 length equals 16 residues. Germline V gene data show CDR1 as SGHAT and CDR2 as FQNNGV.

This clonotype turned up a few times. The genes are TRBV7-9 and TRBJ1-2, with TRBD1 matching over 8 bases. CDR1 is SEHNR and CDR2 is FQNEAQ in the germline V gene (reference sequence). V was pared by 4 bases and J by 4 bases, with 11 bases of the junction left unmatched. This CDR3 is 16 amino acids long. CDR3 sequence (DNA): TGTGCCAGCAGCTCAGCGGGACAGGTAAGCTTCTATGGCTACACCTTC. It yields the protein CASSSAGQVSFYGYTF.

This clonotype was seen only a few times. The V and J genes are TRBV20-1 and TRBJ1-6, with TRBD1 as a possible D gene (6 bases). Trimming pared 4 bases from V and 0 bases from J, leaving 13 bases between. CDR3 length: 16 residues. CDR1 is DFQATT, CDR2 SNEGSKA, per germline (reference sequence). The CDR3 sequence: CSATVGGSSYNSPLHF. The CDR3 DNA reads TGCAGTGCTACAGTAGGGGGTTCCTCCTATAATTCACCCCTCCACTTT.

This clonotype was counted ten times or more. The gene calls are TRBV12-5 and TRBJ2-1, with no clear D. This CDR3 has 14 residues. In germline, CDR1 is LGHNT, CDR2 FRNRAP. The germline V and J ends were trimmed by 6 bases and 1 base, with 10 bases remaining between them. CDR3 DNA: TGTGCTAGTGGCCCTTCAACGTCCTACAATGAGCAGTTCTTC. Translation: CASGPSTSYNEQFF.

This clonotype occurred many times. The CDR3 spells CASSWGGITDTQYF. CDR3 nucleotide sequence: TGTGCCAGCAGCTGGGGGGGTATCACAGATACGCAGTATTTT. The chain joins TRBV13 to TRBJ2-3, with 7 bases fitting TRBD2. This CDR3 spans 14 amino acids. The trim removed 4 bases at V and 2 bases at J, leaving 3 bases unmatched. Germline CDR1 is PRHDT and CDR2 is FYEKMQ (reference sequence).

The chain links TRBV6-1 to TRBJ2-7; D gene unclear. Germline lookup yields CDR1 MNHNS and CDR2 SASEGT. This CDR3 has 14 amino acids. With 8 bases removed from V and 2 bases from J, the gap between germline ends came to 16 bases. This CDR3 reads CASRLHGGTYEQYV. CDR3 DNA: TGTGCCAGCCGGTTACACGGCGGCACCTACGAGCAGTACGTC.

This clonotype has more than one count but fewer than ten. V gene TRBV7-8 combines with J gene TRBJ2-3; D is possibly TRBD2 (7 bases). Trimming took off 5 bases at V and 7 bases at J, with 19 bases between the two ends. Germline CDR1 SGHVS, CDR2 FQNEAQ. The CDR3 length is 15 residues. DNA of the CDR3: TGTGCCAGCAGCCCCCGGAGGGGGGGGCCGAATACGCAGTATTTT. Translating gives CASSPRRGGPNTQYF.